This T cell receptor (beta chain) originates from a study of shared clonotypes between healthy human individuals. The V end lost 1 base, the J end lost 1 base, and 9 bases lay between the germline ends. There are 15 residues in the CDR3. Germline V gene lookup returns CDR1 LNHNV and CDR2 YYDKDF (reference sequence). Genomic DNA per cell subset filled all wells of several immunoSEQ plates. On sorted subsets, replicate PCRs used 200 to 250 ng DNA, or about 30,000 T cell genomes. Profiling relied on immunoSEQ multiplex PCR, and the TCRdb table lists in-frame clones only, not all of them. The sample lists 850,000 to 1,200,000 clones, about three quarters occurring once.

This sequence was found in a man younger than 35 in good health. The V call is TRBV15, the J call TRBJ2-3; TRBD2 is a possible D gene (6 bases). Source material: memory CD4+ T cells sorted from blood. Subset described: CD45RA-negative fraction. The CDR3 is CATSRVKRGTDTQYF. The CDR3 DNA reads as TGTGCCACCAGCAGAGTAAAGCGGGGCACAGATACGCAGTATTTT.